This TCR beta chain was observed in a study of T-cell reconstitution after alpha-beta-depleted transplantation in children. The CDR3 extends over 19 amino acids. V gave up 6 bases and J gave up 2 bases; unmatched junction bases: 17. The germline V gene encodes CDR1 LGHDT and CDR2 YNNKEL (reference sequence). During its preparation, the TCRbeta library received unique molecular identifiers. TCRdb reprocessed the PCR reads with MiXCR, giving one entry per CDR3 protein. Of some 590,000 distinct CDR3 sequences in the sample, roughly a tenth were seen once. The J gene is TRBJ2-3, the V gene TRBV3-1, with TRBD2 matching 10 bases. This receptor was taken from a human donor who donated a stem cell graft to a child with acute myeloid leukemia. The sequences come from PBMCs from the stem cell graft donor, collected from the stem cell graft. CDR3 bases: TGTGCCAGCAGTTTGGGTTTGGGATTAGCGGGAGGTACCACAGATACGCAGTATTTT. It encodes CASSLGLGLAGGTTDTQYF.